Listed below are T cell receptor beta chains from one sample, sequenced in a study of regulatory T cells in long-lasting Graves disease. Using its own MiXCR run on the multiplex PCR reads, TCRdb lists one record per CDR3 protein. The sample has 620,000 or so distinct CDR3 sequences; less than 20% are singletons. These data were also reused for a study on T cells in Graves' hyperthyroidism and ophthalmopathy.

The sequencing here drew on peripheral blood mononuclear cells (PBMCs), taken at new diagnosis, from a patient treated with antithyroid drugs. The source is a young woman with Graves disease. The CDR3 runs from the conserved cysteine through the conserved F or W. The D gene is left open where the match is weak. Some rows mark clone size as missing; the rest say once, few, many or name a class of expanded clone.

cdr3_length: 15; j_call: TRBJ1-5; clone_size: many; v_call: TRBV20-1; d_call: TRBD1; cdr3_aa: CSALQVDRSNQPQHF; cdr3_nt: TGCAGTGCCCTTCAGGTGGACAGGTCGAATCAGCCCCAGCATTTT
cdr3_length: 13; j_call: TRBJ2-2; clone_size: many; v_call: TRBV18; d_call: .; cdr3_aa: CASSPSVSGELFF; cdr3_nt: TGTGCCAGCTCACCATCGGTCTCCGGGGAGCTGTTTTTT
cdr3_length: 16; j_call: TRBJ1-1; clone_size: many; v_call: TRBV28; d_call: TRBD1; cdr3_aa: CASSPYRGEMNTEAFF; cdr3_nt: TGTGCCAGCAGTCCTTACAGGGGGGAGATGAACACTGAAGCTTTCTTT
cdr3_length: 12; j_call: TRBJ2-2; clone_size: .; v_call: TRBV20-1; d_call: .; cdr3_aa: CSAKLGPGELFF; cdr3_nt: TGCAGTGCCAAGCTAGGGCCCGGGGAGCTGTTTTTT
cdr3_length: 16; j_call: TRBJ2-5; clone_size: many; v_call: TRBV7-2; d_call: TRBD1; cdr3_aa: CASSLALRTGRETQYF; cdr3_nt: TGTGCCAGCAGCTTAGCGCTCAGGACAGGGAGGGAGACCCAGTACTTC
cdr3_length: 16; j_call: TRBJ1-5; clone_size: few; v_call: TRBV4-1; d_call: TRBD1; cdr3_aa: CASSLEGQLIYQPQHF; cdr3_nt: TGCGCCAGCAGCCTAGAGGGACAGCTGATTTATCAGCCCCAGCATTTT
cdr3_length: 15; j_call: TRBJ2-1; clone_size: .; v_call: TRBV9; d_call: .; cdr3_aa: CASSDAGMRIHEQFF; cdr3_nt: TGTGCCAGCAGCGATGCAGGGATGAGAATTCATGAGCAGTTCTTC
cdr3_length: 15; j_call: TRBJ2-5; clone_size: many; v_call: TRBV11-2; d_call: TRBD1; cdr3_aa: CASSPGQGVGETQYF; cdr3_nt: TGTGCCAGCAGCCCGGGACAGGGAGTAGGAGAGACCCAGTACTTC
cdr3_length: 15; j_call: TRBJ1-1; clone_size: few; v_call: TRBV27; d_call: .; cdr3_aa: CASSLSRRGNTEAFF; cdr3_nt: TGTGCCAGCAGTTTAAGTCGGCGAGGCAACACTGAAGCTTTCTTT
cdr3_length: 13; j_call: TRBJ1-1; clone_size: many; v_call: TRBV7-3; d_call: .; cdr3_aa: CASSLGQTTEAFF; cdr3_nt: TGTGCCAGCAGCTTAGGACAGACCACTGAAGCTTTCTTT
cdr3_length: 15; j_call: TRBJ2-5; clone_size: .; v_call: TRBV29-1; d_call: TRBD1; cdr3_aa: CSVEFRTGGAETQYF; cdr3_nt: TGCAGCGTTGAATTTCGGACAGGGGGCGCGGAGACCCAGTACTTC
cdr3_length: 16; j_call: TRBJ2-3; clone_size: many; v_call: TRBV12-3/TRBV12-4; d_call: TRBD2; cdr3_aa: CASSSPRLAVSDTQYF; cdr3_nt: TGTGCCAGCAGTTCCCCCCGACTAGCGGTTTCGGATACGCAGTATTTT
cdr3_length: 14; j_call: TRBJ2-7; clone_size: few; v_call: TRBV6-5; d_call: .; cdr3_aa: CASSYRGQPYEQYF; cdr3_nt: TGTGCCAGCAGTTACAGGGGCCAACCCTACGAGCAGTACTTC
cdr3_length: 15; j_call: TRBJ1-5; clone_size: many; v_call: TRBV3-1; d_call: .; cdr3_aa: CASSQGWGSGQPQHF; cdr3_nt: TGTGCCAGCAGCCAAGGATGGGGTTCGGGACAGCCCCAGCATTTT
cdr3_length: 15; j_call: TRBJ2-1; clone_size: few; v_call: TRBV5-1; d_call: TRBD1; cdr3_aa: CASSAQGANYNEQFF; cdr3_nt: TGCGCCAGCAGCGCCCAGGGGGCGAACTACAATGAGCAGTTCTTC
cdr3_length: 14; j_call: TRBJ2-7; clone_size: few; v_call: TRBV19; d_call: TRBD1; cdr3_aa: CASSHRQGSYEQYF; cdr3_nt: TGTGCCAGTAGTCATCGACAGGGTTCCTACGAGCAGTACTTC
cdr3_length: 15; j_call: TRBJ1-2; clone_size: many; v_call: TRBV28; d_call: TRBD1; cdr3_aa: CASFTQGTDAGGYTF; cdr3_nt: TGTGCCAGCTTCACACAGGGGACTGATGCAGGCGGCTACACCTTC
cdr3_length: 16; j_call: TRBJ2-7; clone_size: few; v_call: TRBV10-3; d_call: TRBD2; cdr3_aa: CAISDFGTSGRGEQYF; cdr3_nt: TGTGCCATCAGTGATTTTGGGACTAGCGGGAGGGGCGAGCAGTACTTC
cdr3_length: 14; j_call: TRBJ1-1; clone_size: many; v_call: TRBV7-9; d_call: TRBD1; cdr3_aa: CASSSTGVRTEAFF; cdr3_nt: TGTGCCAGCAGCTCGACAGGGGTAAGGACTGAAGCTTTCTTT
cdr3_length: 16; j_call: TRBJ2-4; clone_size: .; v_call: TRBV19; d_call: .; cdr3_aa: CASTIPGGAQKNIQYF; cdr3_nt: TGTGCCAGTACCATCCCAGGAGGGGCGCAAAAAAACATTCAGTACTTC
cdr3_length: 14; j_call: TRBJ1-1; clone_size: .; v_call: TRBV11-2; d_call: .; cdr3_aa: CASGLAGKNTEAFF; cdr3_nt: TGTGCCAGCGGACTAGCGGGGAAGAACACTGAAGCTTTCTTT
cdr3_length: 16; j_call: TRBJ2-1; clone_size: many; v_call: TRBV5-1; d_call: TRBD2; cdr3_aa: CASSFAGGSKHNEQFF; cdr3_nt: TGCGCCAGCAGCTTCGCGGGGGGTAGCAAACACAATGAGCAGTTCTTC
cdr3_length: 13; j_call: TRBJ1-5; clone_size: .; v_call: TRBV20-1; d_call: .; cdr3_aa: CSAMRGSNQPQHF; cdr3_nt: TGCAGTGCCATGAGGGGGAGCAATCAGCCCCAGCATTTT
cdr3_length: 15; j_call: TRBJ1-5; clone_size: .; v_call: TRBV4-1; d_call: .; cdr3_aa: CASSQNRESSQPQHF; cdr3_nt: TGCGCCAGCAGCCAAAACAGGGAGTCAAGTCAGCCCCAGCATTTT
cdr3_length: 12; j_call: TRBJ2-5; clone_size: many; v_call: TRBV20-1; d_call: .; cdr3_aa: CSARPSLETQYF; cdr3_nt: TGCAGTGCTAGACCCAGTTTGGAGACCCAGTACTTC
cdr3_length: 14; j_call: TRBJ1-4; clone_size: .; v_call: TRBV12-3/TRBV12-4; d_call: .; cdr3_aa: CASSLLGFNEKLFF; cdr3_nt: TGTGCCAGCAGTTTGTTAGGATTCAATGAAAAACTGTTTTTT
cdr3_length: 14; j_call: TRBJ1-2; clone_size: few; v_call: TRBV28; d_call: TRBD1; cdr3_aa: CASSFPGQGNGYTF; cdr3_nt: TGTGCCAGCAGTTTCCCTGGACAGGGCAATGGCTACACCTTC
cdr3_length: 14; j_call: TRBJ2-1; clone_size: many; v_call: TRBV2; d_call: TRBD1; cdr3_aa: CASRGTVSYNEQFF; cdr3_nt: TGTGCCAGCAGGGGGACAGTGTCCTACAATGAGCAGTTCTTC
cdr3_length: 14; j_call: TRBJ2-2; clone_size: few; v_call: TRBV7-9; d_call: .; cdr3_aa: CASSLARFAGELFF; cdr3_nt: TGTGCCAGCAGCTTAGCTAGGTTCGCCGGGGAGCTGTTTTTT
cdr3_length: 15; j_call: TRBJ1-5; clone_size: many; v_call: TRBV7-2; d_call: .; cdr3_aa: CASSNNPIGNQPQHF; cdr3_nt: TGTGCCAGCAGCAATAACCCTATAGGAAATCAGCCCCAGCATTTT
cdr3_length: 17; j_call: TRBJ2-6; clone_size: .; v_call: TRBV6-1; d_call: TRBD2; cdr3_aa: CASTPAGVFSGANVLTF; cdr3_nt: TGTGCCAGCACCCCAGCGGGAGTGTTCTCTGGGGCCAACGTCCTGACTTTC